Listed here are 20 T cell receptor beta chains from one sample, sequenced in a study of shared clonotypes between healthy human individuals. Sequencing used immunoSEQ multiplex PCR; TCRdb keeps in-frame clones, though not all of them. The data contain 950,000 to 1,300,000 clones, about 75% of them singletons. Specimen: memory CD4+ T cells sorted from blood. Subset described: CD45RA-negative fraction. These receptors were obtained from a man in his late teens or twenties in good health.

The rearrangement uses TRBV4-1 and TRBJ1-4, with a possible D match to TRBD1 (5 bases). This CDR3 has 13 amino acids. Trimming left V 4 bases short and J 7 bases short, with 10 bases between. Germline V CDR1 and CDR2: MGHRA, YSYEKL. The CDR3 is CASSRWGGEKLFF. The DNA for the CDR3 is TGCGCCAGCAGCCGCTGGGGGGGTGAAAAACTGTTTTTT.

The V call is TRBV28, the J call TRBJ1-2, with TRBD1 identical over 7 bases. V shed 3 bases, J shed 5 bases, and the junction held 3 bases outside the gene matches. Germline-derived CDR1 and CDR2 are MDHEN and SYDVKM. This CDR3 contains 13 residues. The chain's CDR3 is CASSLSTGYGYTF. The CDR3 DNA reads as TGTGCCAGCAGTTTGTCGACAGGGTATGGCTACACCTTC.

The V gene is TRBV5-1, the J gene TRBJ2-1, with D perhaps TRBD2 (9 bases). Germline V gene data show CDR1 as SGHRS and CDR2 as YFSETQ. CDR3 length: 16 residues. V was clipped by 6 bases and J by 1 base, with 17 bases between them. The CDR3 sequence: CASTQGAGGSYNEQFF. The CDR3 DNA follows: TGCGCCAGCACCCAGGGGGCGGGAGGGTCCTACAATGAGCAGTTCTTC.

As for this clone: The junction shows a germline mismatch at one end, possibly a read error. V usage is TRBV6-1 and J usage is TRBJ2-5; 8 nucleotides match TRBD1. CDR3 size: 15 residues. CDR1 and CDR2 (germline): MNHNS, SASEGT. CDR3 nucleotides: TGTGCCATCAGTGAGCCGACAGGGGCGAAGGAGACCCAGTACTTC. This encodes CAISEPTGAKETQYF.

The rearrangement uses TRBV10-1 and TRBJ2-1; TRBD2 is a possible D gene (7 bases). Trimming took 4 bases from V and 0 from J, leaving 10 bases between them. CDR1 WNHNN and CDR2 SYGVQD come from the germline V gene (reference sequence). The CDR3 sequence is 15 residues long. The CDR3 loop is CASSVGGPSYNEQFF. In DNA, the CDR3 is TGCGCCAGCAGTGTCGGGGGGCCCTCCTACAATGAGCAGTTCTTC.

Points on this clone: The same CDR3 is also encoded by other DNA sequences in this sample. V and J are TRBV4-3 and TRBJ2-5; D not certain. The CDR3 consists of 13 residues. V was shortened by 1 base and J by 5 bases, with 8 bases between the two germline ends. Looked up from germline, CDR1 is LGHNA and CDR2 is YSLEER. The CDR3: CASSQVLGETQYF. The CDR3 DNA sequence: TGCGCCAGCAGCCAAGTCTTAGGCGAGACCCAGTACTTC.

CDR3 residues: CASSTLYEQYF. CDR3 coding DNA: TGTGCCAGCAGTACCCTATACGAGCAGTACTTC. The J gene is TRBJ2-5, the V gene TRBV6-1; D unresolved. The J call is doubtful: the DNA matches TRBJ2-7 better. CDR3 size: 11 residues. Germline V lookup: CDR1 MNHNS, CDR2 SASEGT.

This clone was detected a few times. The chain uses TRBV18 and TRBJ1-6, with D tentatively TRBD1 (6 bases). Germline lookup yields CDR1 KGHSH and CDR2 LQKENI. The CDR3 sequence is 15 residues long. Trimming took off 3 bases at V and 9 bases at J, with 15 bases between the two ends. As DNA, the CDR3 is TGTGCCAGCTCACCCGAGGCAGGGGATTCTTCACCCCTCCACTTT. As protein: CASSPEAGDSSPLHF.

The gene calls are TRBV27 and TRBJ1-2; TRBD1 matches at 12 bases. The CDR3 has 16 amino acids. Germline assignment: CDR1 MNHEY and CDR2 SMNVEV (reference sequence). Germline trimming cut 1 base from V and 5 bases from J; bases unmatched to any gene: 5. Written as DNA, the CDR3 is TGTGCCAGCAGTTTATGGGGACAGGGGGCCCTATATGGCTACACCTTC. As protein: CASSLWGQGALYGYTF.

This clone was recorded once. The chain employs TRBV21-1 and TRBJ2-7. TRBV21-1 corresponds to a pseudogene. The CDR3 loop spans 18 amino acids. The CDR3 DNA is TGTGCCAGCAGCAAAGTAACTCTCTACCGGCCCCCCTCCTACGAGCAGTACTTC. Translation gives CASSKVTLYRPPSYEQYF.

The CDR3 loop reads CASSLTRGGSGYTF. The CDR3 nucleotides are TGTGCCAGCAGCTTGACCAGGGGGGGAAGTGGCTACACCTTC. This rearrangement joins TRBV5-4 to TRBJ1-2; TRBD1 matches 7 bases. The CDR3 runs 14 residues. Germline V gene sequence: CDR1 SGHNT, CDR2 YYREEE (reference sequence). V was pared by 1 base and J by 7 bases, with 7 bases of the junction left unmatched.

This clone turned up a few times. The V and J genes are TRBV18 and TRBJ2-7; D may correspond to TRBD1 or TRBD2 (5 bases each). Germline CDR1 is KGHSH and CDR2 is LQKENI. This CDR3 comprises 14 residues. The V and J ends lost 2 bases and 2 bases respectively, with 10 bases between them. The CDR3 is CASSPWDRAYEQYF. In DNA, the CDR3 is TGTGCCAGCTCACCATGGGACCGGGCCTACGAGCAGTACTTC.

The V and J genes are TRBV11-2 and TRBJ2-2; 9 bases are a match to TRBD1. Germline-derived CDR1 and CDR2 are SGHAT and FQNNGV. V trimming: 5 bases; J trimming: 5 bases; junction bases outside the gene matches: 6. The CDR3 is 15 residues long. CDR3: CASSLQGAETGELFF. The CDR3 DNA follows: TGTGCCAGCAGCCTACAGGGGGCAGAGACCGGGGAGCTGTTTTTT. The full variable domain, with the rest looked up from reference TRBV11-2 and TRBJ2-2, is EAGVAQSPRYKIIEKRQSVAFWCNPISGHATLYWYQQILGQGPKLLIQFQNNGVVDDSQLPKDRFSAERLKGVDSTLKIQPAKLEDSAVYLCASSLQGAETGELFFGEGSRLTVL.

This chain links TRBV6-1 with TRBJ1-1; 8 bases are a match to TRBD1. This CDR3 is built from 14 residues. Germline lookup yields CDR1 MNHNS and CDR2 SASEGT. The V gene end was trimmed by 6 bases and the J gene end by 7 bases; junction bases not matched to a gene: 10. CDR3 region: CASSSRTGRVEAFF. The CDR3, as DNA: TGTGCCAGCAGCTCCAGGACAGGGAGGGTTGAAGCTTTCTTT.

The chain has TRBV27 and TRBJ2-7; 8 nucleotides align to TRBD1. The CDR3 length is 13 residues. Germline V CDR1 and CDR2: MNHEY, SMNVEV (reference sequence). Unmatched junction bases numbered 7, after V lost 5 bases and J lost 7 bases. The CDR3, as DNA: TGTGCCAGCAGTCCCGGACAGGGATGGGAGCAGTACTTC. It encodes CASSPGQGWEQYF.

The rearrangement links TRBV27 to TRBJ2-7, with D perhaps given as TRBD1 or TRBD2 (5 bases each). The germline V gene has CDR1 MNHEY and CDR2 SMNVEV (reference sequence). This CDR3 has 14 residues. V was cut by 3 bases and J by 2 bases, with 11 bases left in between. The CDR3 region is CASSFRGDPYEQYF. The CDR3 nucleotides read TGTGCCAGCAGTTTCCGAGGGGATCCCTACGAGCAGTACTTC.

V is TRBV6-5 and J is TRBJ1-2, with TRBD1 identical over 9 bases. The CDR3 consists of 14 residues. The germline V gene has CDR1 MNHEY and CDR2 SVGAGI. J lost 7 bases, V lost 6 bases, and 9 bases had no gene match. The CDR3 DNA is TGTGCCAGCAGCCCCGACAGGGGGAGAGGTGGCTACACCTTC. As protein: CASSPDRGRGGYTF.

Regarding this clone: The same CDR3 arises from other DNA sequences in this sample as well. The chain uses TRBV7-2 and TRBJ2-7; D assignment may be TRBD1 or TRBD2 (5 bases each). This CDR3 region has 13 residues. V was pared by 3 bases and J by 5 bases, with 11 bases between. CDR1 is SGHTA and CDR2 is FQGNSA in the germline V gene. For the CDR3, the DNA is TGTGCCAGCAGCTTGGGACGCGGAAACGAGCAGTACTTC. Its translation is CASSLGRGNEQYF.

The chain carries TRBV10-3 and TRBJ2-1; a possible D gene is TRBD1 (6 bases). CDR3 length: 16 amino acids. Germline V gives CDR1 ENHRY, CDR2 SYGVKD. The ends were cut back, 6 bases at V and 3 bases at J, with 18 bases in the middle. For the CDR3, the DNA is TGTGCCATCAGCCGACCAGGGGTTGGGAACTACAATGAGCAGTTCTTC. Protein product: CAISRPGVGNYNEQFF.

The chain uses TRBV5-1 and TRBJ1-3, with D possibly being TRBD1 (5 bases). Germline loops: CDR1 SGHRS, CDR2 YFSETQ. This CDR3 is built from 15 residues. Trimming cost V 0 bases and J 0 bases, with 7 bases left between them. This chain's CDR3 is CASSLEGDSGNTIYF. The CDR3 nucleotides are TGCGCCAGCAGCTTGGAAGGGGACTCTGGAAACACCATATATTTT.